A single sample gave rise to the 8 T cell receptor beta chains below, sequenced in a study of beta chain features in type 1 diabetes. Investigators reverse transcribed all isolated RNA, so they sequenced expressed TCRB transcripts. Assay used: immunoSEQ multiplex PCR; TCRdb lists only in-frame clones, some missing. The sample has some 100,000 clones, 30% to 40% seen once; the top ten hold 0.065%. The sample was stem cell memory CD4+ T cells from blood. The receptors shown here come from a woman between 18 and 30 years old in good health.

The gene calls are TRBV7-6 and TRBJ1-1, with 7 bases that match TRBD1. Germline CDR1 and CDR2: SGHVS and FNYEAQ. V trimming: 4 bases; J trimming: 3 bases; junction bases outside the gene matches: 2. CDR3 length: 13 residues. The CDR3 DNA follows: TGTGCCAGCAGCTACGACAGGGACACTGAAGCTTTCTTT. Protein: CASSYDRDTEAFF.

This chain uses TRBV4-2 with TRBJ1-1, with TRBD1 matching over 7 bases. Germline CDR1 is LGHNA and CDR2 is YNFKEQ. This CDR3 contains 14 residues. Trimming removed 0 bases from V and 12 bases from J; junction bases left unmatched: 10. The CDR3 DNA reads TGTGCCAGCAGCCAAGATTTTGGGACAGTTAAAACTTTCTTT. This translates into CASSQDFGTVKTFF.

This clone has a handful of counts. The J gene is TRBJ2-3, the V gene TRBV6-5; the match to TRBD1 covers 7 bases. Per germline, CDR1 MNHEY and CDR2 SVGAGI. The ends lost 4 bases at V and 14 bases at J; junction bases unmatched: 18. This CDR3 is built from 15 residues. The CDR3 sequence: CASSFRGTDPFAWYF. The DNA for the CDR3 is TGTGCCAGCAGTTTCCGTGGGACAGACCCCTTCGCGTGGTATTTT.

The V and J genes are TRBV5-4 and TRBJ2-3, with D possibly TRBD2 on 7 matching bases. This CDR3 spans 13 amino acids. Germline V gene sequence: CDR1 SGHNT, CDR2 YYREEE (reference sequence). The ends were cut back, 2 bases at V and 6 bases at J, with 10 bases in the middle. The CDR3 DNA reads TGTGCCAGCAGCTTTCGGGGGGCCGATACGCAGTATTTT. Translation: CASSFRGADTQYF.

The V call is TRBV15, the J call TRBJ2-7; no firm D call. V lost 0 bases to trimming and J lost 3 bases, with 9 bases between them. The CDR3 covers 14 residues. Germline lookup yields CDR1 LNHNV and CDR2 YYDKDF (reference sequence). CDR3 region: CATSRDYSRYEQYF. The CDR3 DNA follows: TGTGCCACCAGCAGAGATTATTCTCGCTACGAGCAGTACTTC.

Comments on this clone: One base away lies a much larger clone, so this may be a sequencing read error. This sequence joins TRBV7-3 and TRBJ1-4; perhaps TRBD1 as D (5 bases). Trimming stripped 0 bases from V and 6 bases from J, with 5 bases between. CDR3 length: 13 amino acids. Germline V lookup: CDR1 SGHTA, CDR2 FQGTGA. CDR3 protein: CASSLTRDEKLFF. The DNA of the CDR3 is TGTGCCAGCAGCTTAACCAGGGATGAAAAACTGTTTTTT.

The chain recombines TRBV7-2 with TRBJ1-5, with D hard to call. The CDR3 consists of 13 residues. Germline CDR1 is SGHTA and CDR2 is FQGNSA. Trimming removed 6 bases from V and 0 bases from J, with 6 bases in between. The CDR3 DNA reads TGTGCCAGCAGGAGTTATAGCAATCAGCCCCAGCATTTT. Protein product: CASRSYSNQPQHF. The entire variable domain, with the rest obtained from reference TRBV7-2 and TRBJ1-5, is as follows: GAGVSQSPSNKVTEKGKDVELRCDPISGHTALYWYRQSLGQGLEFLIYFQGNSAPDKSGLPSDRFSAERTGGSVSTLTIQRTQQEDSAVYLCASRSYSNQPQHFGDGTRLSIL.

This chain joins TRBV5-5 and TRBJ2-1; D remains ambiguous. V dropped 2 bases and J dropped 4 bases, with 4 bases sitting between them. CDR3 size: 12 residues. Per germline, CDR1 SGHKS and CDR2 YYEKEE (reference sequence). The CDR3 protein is CASSFRYNEQFF. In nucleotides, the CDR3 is TGTGCCAGCAGCTTCCGGTACAATGAGCAGTTCTTC. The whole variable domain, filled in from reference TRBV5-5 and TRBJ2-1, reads DAGVTQSPTHLIKTRGQQVTLRCSPISGHKSVSWYQQVLGQGPQFIFQYYEKEERGRGNFPDRFSARQFPNYSSELNVNALLLGDSALYLCASSFRYNEQFFGPGTRLTVL.